This TCR beta chain was obtained from a study of tumor and adjacent non-tumor tissue in lung cancer. Across the whole study: Samples averaged around 4.2 million productive TCRbeta reads each. Notes on the study in general: Normal lung showed higher cumulative top 100 clone frequency than tumor. Shorter survival was associated with higher TCR diversity in tumors.

About this clonotype itself: Its matching antigen is unknown. One junction end does not reproduce the germline sequence, and a read error may be involved.

TCRbeta libraries were built with three rounds of nested PCR, modified from ARM-PCR. MiXCR was run by TCRdb on the multiplex PCR reads, yielding one entry per CDR3 protein. Of fewer than 85,000 distinct CDR3 sequences listed, under 80% are singletons. The CDR3 sequence is 15 residues long. The template was RNA from unsorted bulk tissue. Chemotherapy-naive patients with new lung cancer underwent thoracic surgery in China, August–late 2014. The chain employs TRBV12-3 or TRBV12-4 and TRBJ2-7, with D possibly matching TRBD2 (6 bases). The TCR was taken from a woman between 45 and 60 years old with non-small cell lung cancer. Sequenced: lung tumor tissue. CDR3 amino acids: CTSSLSAGWGYEQYF. CDR3 bases: TGTACCAGCAGTTTAAGTGCGGGATGGGGCTACGAGCAGTACTTC.